These T cell receptor beta chains were read from a single sample in a study of T cells in localized non-small cell lung cancer. Generated by immunoSEQ multiplex PCR, the TCRdb table keeps only in-frame clones and is missing some. There are roughly 7,000 clones in the sample; 23% occur only once, and 3.6% lies in the top ten. The sequenced sample was lung tumor tissue, obtained before any cancer treatment. The receptors come from a man between 35 and 75 years old with stage III squamous cell lung carcinoma. Each CDR3 is given with its conserved first and last residue. D genes are given only for firm matches. The listing skips clone size in some rows; elsewhere it reads once, few, many or a size class.

V	size	D	J	CDR3	DNA
TRBV6-8	-	TRBD2	TRBJ2-2	CASSYLASGRAPGGELFF	TGTGCCAGCAGTTACCTGGCTAGCGGGAGGGCCCCGGGCGGGGAGCTGTTTTTT
TRBV6-8	-	TRBD2	TRBJ2-7	CASSYAGLADEQYF	TGTGCCAGCAGTTACGCGGGACTAGCGGACGAGCAGTACTTC
TRBV11-3	-	-	TRBJ2-3	CASSPEGAVDTQYF	TGTGCCAGCAGCCCCGAAGGGGCCGTGGATACGCAGTATTTT
TRBV11-3	medium-sized	TRBD2	TRBJ2-2	CASSLTSDTGELFF	TGTGCCAGCAGCTTAACTAGCGACACCGGGGAGCTGTTTTTT
TRBV15	-	-	TRBJ2-1	CATSRDRAVNEQFF	TGTGCCACCAGCAGAGATAGGGCGGTGAATGAGCAGTTCTTC
TRBV6-8	few	-	TRBJ1-1	CASSESQMNTEAFF	TGTGCCAGCAGTGAGTCCCAGATGAACACTGAAGCTTTCTTT
TRBV11-3	many	TRBD1	TRBJ2-5	CASSLPGQGRETQYF	TGTGCCAGCAGCTTACCGGGACAGGGGAGGGAGACCCAGTACTTC
TRBV6-8	-	TRBD1	TRBJ1-6	CASSYSGTGEPRKALHF	TGTGCCAGCAGTTACTCCGGGACAGGGGAACCCCGTAAGGCCCTCCACTTT
TRBV18	-	TRBD2	TRBJ2-1	CASSPPSGGNYNEQFF	TGTGCCAGCTCACCACCTAGCGGGGGGAACTACAATGAGCAGTTCTTC
TRBV18	-	-	TRBJ1-3	CASSPPSRAAGNTIYF	TGTGCCAGCTCACCACCGAGCAGGGCTGCCGGAAACACCATATATTTT
TRBV1	few	-	TRBJ2-3	CASSQVAGLGTQYF	TGCGCCAGCAGCCAAGTTGCGGGACTGGGTACGCAGTATTTT
TRBV15	few	TRBD2	TRBJ2-2	CATSRDTGRAGELFF	TGTGCCACCAGCAGAGATACCGGGAGGGCCGGGGAGCTGTTTTTT
TRBV11-3	many	-	TRBJ1-5	CASSFRAENQPQHF	TGTGCCAGCAGCTTCCGGGCAGAAAATCAGCCCCAGCATTTT
TRBV11-3	few	TRBD1	TRBJ1-5	CASSQSRGTGGNQPQHF	TGTGCCAGCAGTCAGAGCCGCGGGACAGGGGGCAATCAGCCCCAGCATTTT
TRBV10-2	once	-	TRBJ1-1	CASSVMSNMNTEAFF	TGCGCCAGCAGTGTGATGAGCAACATGAACACTGAAGCTTTCTTT
TRBV25-1	-	-	TRBJ2-7	CASSELVGVGEQYF	TGTGCCAGCAGTGAATTAGTGGGCGTCGGCGAGCAGTACTTC
TRBV6-8	-	TRBD2	TRBJ2-1	CASSYGTSGGDEQFF	TGTGCCAGCAGTTATGGGACTAGCGGGGGTGATGAGCAGTTCTTC
TRBV19	-	-	TRBJ1-1	CASSTSGRENTEAFF	TGTGCCAGTAGTACTTCGGGACGGGAGAACACTGAAGCTTTCTTT
TRBV14	few	-	TRBJ2-5	CASSQGWNGKEETQYF	TGTGCCAGCAGCCAGGGATGGAACGGGAAGGAGGAGACCCAGTACTTC
TRBV5-1	-	-	TRBJ2-1	CASSLIPDAYNEQFF	TGCGCCAGCAGCTTAATTCCGGATGCTTACAATGAGCAGTTCTTC
TRBV6-8	-	TRBD2	TRBJ2-1	CASSYGGGSNEQFF	TGTGCCAGCAGTTACGGTGGCGGGAGCAATGAGCAGTTCTTC
TRBV10-2	-	TRBD2	TRBJ2-1	CASSESKLLLADYNEQFF	TGCGCCAGCAGTGAGTCGAAATTGCTGCTAGCGGACTACAATGAGCAGTTCTTC
TRBV14	-	-	TRBJ2-7	CASSQRGASYEQYF	TGTGCCAGCAGCCAAAGAGGGGCCTCCTACGAGCAGTACTTC
TRBV5-1	-	-	TRBJ2-3	CASSTTGRPDTQYF	TGCGCCAGCAGTACGACGGGGAGGCCAGATACGCAGTATTTT
TRBV5-1	-	-	TRBJ1-4	CASSLVGSNEKLFF	TGCGCCAGCAGCTTGGTGGGGTCTAATGAAAAACTGTTTTTT
TRBV11-3	-	-	TRBJ2-7	CASSLGGTAFLGQYF	TGTGCCAGCAGCTTGGGAGGGACAGCCTTTTTGGGGCAGTACTTC
TRBV11-3	-	TRBD1	TRBJ1-4	CASSLWTGHNEKLFF	TGTGCCAGCAGCCTGTGGACAGGACACAATGAAAAACTGTTTTTT
TRBV9	-	-	TRBJ2-3	CASSSKRWNILFTDTQYF	TGTGCCAGCAGCTCTAAGCGGTGGAACATACTATTCACAGATACGCAGTATTTT
TRBV6-8	-	TRBD2	TRBJ2-1	CAISYSGTSGIYNEQFF	TGTGCCATCAGTTACTCCGGGACTAGCGGGATTTACAATGAGCAGTTCTTC
TRBV6-8	few	TRBD2	TRBJ2-1	CASSYVGGRASNEQFF	TGTGCCAGCAGTTACGTTGGCGGGAGGGCCTCCAATGAGCAGTTCTTC
TRBV11-3	-	-	TRBJ1-5	CASSPDLYNQPQHF	TGTGCCAGCAGCCCGGACCTCTACAATCAGCCCCAGCATTTT
TRBV4-1	few	TRBD1	TRBJ1-1	CASSQVGGGQGAMAFF	TGCGCCAGCAGCCAGGTCGGGGGAGGACAGGGGGCGATGGCTTTCTTT
TRBV11-3	medium-sized	-	TRBJ1-1	CASSLGRSLNTEAFF	TGTGCCAGCAGCCTCGGACGATCCTTAAACACTGAAGCTTTCTTT
TRBV9	-	TRBD2	TRBJ2-1	CASSVSIGGTSESGRQFF	TGTGCCAGCAGCGTGTCGATTGGGGGGACTAGCGAGAGTGGAAGGCAGTTCTTC
TRBV5-1	-	TRBD1	TRBJ1-2	CASSTGTGTYGYTF	TGCGCCAGCAGCACTGGGACAGGGACCTATGGCTACACCTTC
TRBV18	few	-	TRBJ2-2	CASSPTGGIAGELFF	TGTGCCAGCTCACCGACAGGAGGGATCGCCGGGGAGCTGTTTTTT
TRBV5-1	-	TRBD1	TRBJ2-1	CASSLEGASYNEQFF	TGCGCCAGCAGCTTGGAGGGGGCATCCTACAATGAGCAGTTCTTC
TRBV2	few	-	TRBJ1-2	CASSINRYGYTF	TGTGCCAGCAGTATAAACAGATATGGCTACACCTTC
TRBV9	few	-	TRBJ2-2	CASSVYLGTGELFF	TGTGCCAGCAGCGTATATCTGGGGACCGGGGAGCTGTTTTTT